The 9 T cell receptor beta chains below were found in one sample sequenced in a study of OX40 agonist ivuxolimab in advanced cancers. The repertoire was sequenced with immunoSEQ multiplex PCR; TCRdb's copy has only in-frame clones and lacks some. The sample shows tens of thousands of clones, approximately 82% of them seen only once. The sequences come from CD4+ or CD8+ T cells sorted from blood, collected in a trial of the OX40 agonist ivuxolimab. These receptors originate from an adult with an advanced solid tumor such as melanoma, head and neck, liver or kidney cancer.

The chain uses TRBV28 and TRBJ2-7; tentatively, D is TRBD2 (5 bases). The CDR3 is 13 residues long. Trimming shortened V by 8 bases and J by 2 bases, and 13 bases separated the two germline ends. Germline lookup yields CDR1 MDHEN and CDR2 SYDVKM. The CDR3 protein is CASCEGRTYEQYF. The DNA of the CDR3 is TGTGCCAGCTGTGAGGGTCGAACCTACGAGCAGTACTTC.

The CDR3 region is CASNKVGRANYGYTF. CDR3 DNA: TGTGCCAGCAACAAAGTCGGGAGGGCCAACTATGGCTACACCTTC. The chain recombines TRBV6-6 with TRBJ1-2; D is unresolved. Germline V gene sequence: CDR1 MNHNY, CDR2 SVGAGI (reference sequence). The CDR3 is 15 amino acids. The ends were cut back, 7 bases at V and 2 bases at J, with 17 bases in the middle.

The J gene is TRBJ2-5, the V gene TRBV5-6; D not certain. The CDR3 covers 14 residues. The germline CDR1 and CDR2 sequences are SGHDT and YYEEEE. V was cut by 5 bases and J by 5 bases, with 16 bases left in between. CDR3 nucleotides: TGTGCCAGCAGTCCAAGCTTTTCCAAGGAGACCCAGTACTTC. Translating it yields CASSPSFSKETQYF.

The genes are TRBV4-2 and TRBJ2-3; 7 bases match TRBD2. This CDR3 has 17 amino acids. Germline V lookup: CDR1 LGHNA, CDR2 YNFKEQ. After removal of 1 base from V and 0 bases from J, the junction contained 7 bases not matched to a gene. Here the CDR3 reads CASSQGSISGSTDTQYF. DNA for the CDR3: TGTGCCAGCAGCCAAGGGTCTATTAGCGGGAGCACAGATACGCAGTATTTT.

The rearrangement links TRBV5-1 to TRBJ2-5; D is perhaps TRBD1 (6 bases). Germline assignment: CDR1 SGHRS and CDR2 YFSETQ. The CDR3 has 15 amino acids. V lost 4 bases and J 2 bases, leaving 15 bases between the germline ends. The CDR3 spells CASSRATGVQETQYF. As DNA, the CDR3 is TGCGCCAGCAGCCGAGCGACAGGCGTTCAAGAGACCCAGTACTTC. Full variable domain (missing parts from reference TRBV5-1 and TRBJ2-5): KAGVTQTPRYLIKTRGQQVTLSCSPISGHRSVSWYQQTPGQGLQFLFEYFSETQRNKGNFPGRFSGRQFSNSRSEMNVSTLELGDSALYLCASSRATGVQETQYFGPGTRLLVL.

The rearrangement uses TRBV5-1 and TRBJ2-1; D is tentatively TRBD1 or TRBD2 (7 bases each). The ends were cut back, 0 bases at V and 9 bases at J, with 13 bases in the middle. The CDR3 is 14 amino acids. Germline values: CDR1 SGHRS, CDR2 YFSETQ. The chain's CDR3 is CASSLARGGSEQFF. CDR3 in DNA: TGCGCCAGCAGCTTGGCCAGGGGGGGCAGTGAGCAGTTCTTC.

This sequence joins TRBV28 and TRBJ2-7; D assignment may be TRBD1 or TRBD2 (5 bases each). The CDR3 sequence is 15 residues long. V dropped 4 bases and J dropped 6 bases, with 19 bases sitting between them. CDR1 and CDR2 (germline): MDHEN, SYDVKM. The CDR3 sequence: CASSSSGPAWGEQYF. Here the CDR3 DNA reads TGTGCCAGCAGTTCGTCGGGACCCGCGTGGGGCGAGCAGTACTTC.

The V and J genes are TRBV18 and TRBJ1-6; TRBD1 agrees at 9 bases. CDR1 KGHSH and CDR2 LQKENI come from the germline V gene. This CDR3 has 16 amino acids. Trimming cost V 6 bases and J 5 bases; bases outside gene matches: 8. The CDR3 DNA reads TGTGCCAGCTCTCCGGACAGGGGAGGCCATAATTCACCCCTCCACTTT. It specifies CASSPDRGGHNSPLHF.

V is TRBV4-3 and J is TRBJ1-5; no clear D. Looked up from germline, CDR1 is LGHNA and CDR2 is YSLEER. Trimming took off 1 base at V and 7 bases at J, with 8 bases between the two ends. The CDR3 spans 13 residues. The CDR3 DNA reads TGCGCCAGCAGCCAAGGGGCTTGGCAGCCCCAGCATTTT. It specifies CASSQGAWQPQHF.